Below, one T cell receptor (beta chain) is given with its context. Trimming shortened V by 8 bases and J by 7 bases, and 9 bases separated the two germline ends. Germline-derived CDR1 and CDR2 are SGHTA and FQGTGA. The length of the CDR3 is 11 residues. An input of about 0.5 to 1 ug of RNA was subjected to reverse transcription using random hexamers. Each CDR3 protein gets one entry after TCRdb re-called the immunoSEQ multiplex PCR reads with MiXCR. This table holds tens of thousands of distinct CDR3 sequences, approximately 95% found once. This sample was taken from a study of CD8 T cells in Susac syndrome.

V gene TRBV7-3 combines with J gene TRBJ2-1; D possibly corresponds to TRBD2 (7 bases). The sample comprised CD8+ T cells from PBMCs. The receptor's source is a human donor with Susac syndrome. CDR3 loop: CASGGANEQFF. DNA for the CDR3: TGTGCCAGCGGGGGGGCGAATGAGCAGTTCTTC.